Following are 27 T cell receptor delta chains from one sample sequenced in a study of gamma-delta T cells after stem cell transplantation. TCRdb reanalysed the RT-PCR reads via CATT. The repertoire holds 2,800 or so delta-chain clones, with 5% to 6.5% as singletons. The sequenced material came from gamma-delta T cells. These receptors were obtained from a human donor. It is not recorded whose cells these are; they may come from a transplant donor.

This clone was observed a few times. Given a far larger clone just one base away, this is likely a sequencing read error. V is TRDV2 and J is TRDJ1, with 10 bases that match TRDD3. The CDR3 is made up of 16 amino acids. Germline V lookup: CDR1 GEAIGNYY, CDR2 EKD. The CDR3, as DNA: TGTGCCTGTGACACCGTGGAGGGGGGATACGACGATGAACTCATCTTT. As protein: CACDTVEGGYDDELIF.

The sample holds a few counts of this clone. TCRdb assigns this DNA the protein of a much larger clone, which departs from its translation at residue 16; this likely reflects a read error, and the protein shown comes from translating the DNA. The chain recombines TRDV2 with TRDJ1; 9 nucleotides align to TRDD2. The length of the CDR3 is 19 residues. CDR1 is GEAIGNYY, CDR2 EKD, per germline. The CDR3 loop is CACDTHLPTIRGDYDRLIF. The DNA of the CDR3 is TGTGCCTGTGATACCCACCTTCCTACAATCCGTGGGGACTACGATAGACTCATCTTT.

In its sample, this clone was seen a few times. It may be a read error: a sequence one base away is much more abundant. The CDR3 nucleotides read TGTGCCTGTGACACCGTACGGCCTCTTCCTACGTCGGGGATGAAGGAGTACACCGATAAACTCATCTTT. Translating gives CACDTVRPLPTSGMKEYTDKLIF. The chain has TRDV2 and TRDJ1; 8 bases fit TRDD2. The trim removed 0 bases at V and 0 bases at J, leaving 26 bases unmatched. This CDR3 comprises 23 residues. Germline V gene lookup returns CDR1 GEAIGNYY and CDR2 EKD.

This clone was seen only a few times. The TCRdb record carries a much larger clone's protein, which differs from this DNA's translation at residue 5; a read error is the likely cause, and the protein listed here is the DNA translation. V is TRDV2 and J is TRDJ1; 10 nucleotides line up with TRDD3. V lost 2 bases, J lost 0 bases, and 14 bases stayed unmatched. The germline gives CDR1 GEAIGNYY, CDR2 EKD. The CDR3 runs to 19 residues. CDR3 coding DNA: TGTGCCTGTGACAAACTGGGGGATTATAGCACTTCTAACACCGATAAACTCATCTTT. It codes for CACDKLGDYSTSNTDKLIF.

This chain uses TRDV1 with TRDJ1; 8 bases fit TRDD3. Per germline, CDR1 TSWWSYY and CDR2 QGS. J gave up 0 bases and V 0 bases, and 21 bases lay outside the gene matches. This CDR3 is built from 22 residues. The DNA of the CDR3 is TGTGCTCTTGGGGAACTTGAGGCTTCACTAAGCTGGGGGACTCCGTACACCGATAAACTCATCTTT. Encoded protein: CALGELEASLSWGTPYTDKLIF.

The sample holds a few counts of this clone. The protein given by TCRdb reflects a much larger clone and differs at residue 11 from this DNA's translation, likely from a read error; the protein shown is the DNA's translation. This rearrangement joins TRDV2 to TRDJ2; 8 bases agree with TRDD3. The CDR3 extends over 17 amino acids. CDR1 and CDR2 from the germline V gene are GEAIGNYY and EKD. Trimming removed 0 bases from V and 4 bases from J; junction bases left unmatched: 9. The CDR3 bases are TGTGCCTGTGACACCTTGGGGGATTCGACTTCGACAGCACAACTCTTCTTT. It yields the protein CACDTLGDSTSTAQLFF.

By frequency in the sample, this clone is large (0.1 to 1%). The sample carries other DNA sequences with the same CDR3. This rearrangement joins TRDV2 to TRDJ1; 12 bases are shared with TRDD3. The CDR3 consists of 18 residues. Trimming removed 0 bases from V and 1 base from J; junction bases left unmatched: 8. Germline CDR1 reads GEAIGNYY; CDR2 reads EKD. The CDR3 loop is CACDTVGLGDTVTDKLIF. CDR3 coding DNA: TGTGCCTGTGACACCGTGGGACTGGGGGATACAGTCACCGATAAACTCATCTTT.

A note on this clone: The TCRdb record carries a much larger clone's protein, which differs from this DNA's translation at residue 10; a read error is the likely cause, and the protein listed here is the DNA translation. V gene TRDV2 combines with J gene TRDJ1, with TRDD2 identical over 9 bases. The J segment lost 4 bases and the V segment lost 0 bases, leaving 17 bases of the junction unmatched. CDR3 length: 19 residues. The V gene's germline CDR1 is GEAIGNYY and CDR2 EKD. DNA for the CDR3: TGTGCCTGTGACACCCACCTTCCTACAACCCGTGGGGACTACGATAAACTCATCTTT. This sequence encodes CACDTHLPTTRGDYDKLIF.

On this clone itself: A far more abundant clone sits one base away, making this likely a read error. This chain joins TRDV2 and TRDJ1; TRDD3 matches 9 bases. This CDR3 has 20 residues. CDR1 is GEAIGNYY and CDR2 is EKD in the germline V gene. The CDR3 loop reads CARDKLGAGGSATYTDKLIF. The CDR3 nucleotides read TGTGCCCGTGACAAGTTAGGTGCTGGGGGATCAGCGACGTACACCGATAAACTCATCTTT.

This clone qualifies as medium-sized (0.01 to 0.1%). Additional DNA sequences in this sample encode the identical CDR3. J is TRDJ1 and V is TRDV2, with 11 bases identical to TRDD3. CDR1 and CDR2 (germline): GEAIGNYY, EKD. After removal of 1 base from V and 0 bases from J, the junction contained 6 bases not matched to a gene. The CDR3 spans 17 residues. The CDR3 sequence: CACDTLGDTRYTDKLIF. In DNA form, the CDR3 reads TGTGCCTGTGACACGCTGGGGGATACCCGGTACACCGATAAACTCATCTTT.

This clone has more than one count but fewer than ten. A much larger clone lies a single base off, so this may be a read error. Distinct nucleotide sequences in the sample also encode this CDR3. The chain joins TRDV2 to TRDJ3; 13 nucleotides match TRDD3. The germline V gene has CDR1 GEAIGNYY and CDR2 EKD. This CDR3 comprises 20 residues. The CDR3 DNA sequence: TGTGCCTGCGACACATTACTGGGGGATACGCCGATCCGGGACACCCGACAGATGTTTTTC. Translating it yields CACDTLLGDTPIRDTRQMFF.

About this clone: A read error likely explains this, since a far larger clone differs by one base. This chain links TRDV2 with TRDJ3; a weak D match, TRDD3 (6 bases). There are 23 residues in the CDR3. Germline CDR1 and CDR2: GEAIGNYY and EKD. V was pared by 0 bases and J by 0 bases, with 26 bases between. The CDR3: CACDTVTGDLGVRASWDTRQMFF. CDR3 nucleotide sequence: TGTGCCTGTGACACCGTCACTGGCGATTTGGGGGTCCGTGCCTCCTGGGACACCCGACAGATGTTTTTC.

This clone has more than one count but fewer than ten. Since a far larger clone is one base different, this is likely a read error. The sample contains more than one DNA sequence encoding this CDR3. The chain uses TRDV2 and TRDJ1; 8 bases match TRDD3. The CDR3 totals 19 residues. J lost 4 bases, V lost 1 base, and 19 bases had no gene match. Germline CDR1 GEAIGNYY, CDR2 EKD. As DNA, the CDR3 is TGTGCCTGTGACACAGTGACTACGGGGATACTCCCGAACGGCGATAAACTCATCTTT. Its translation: CACDTVTTGILPNGDKLIF.

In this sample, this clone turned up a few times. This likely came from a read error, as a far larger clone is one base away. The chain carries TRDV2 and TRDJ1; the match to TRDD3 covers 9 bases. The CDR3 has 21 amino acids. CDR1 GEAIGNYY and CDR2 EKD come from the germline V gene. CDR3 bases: TGTGCCTGTGACACCGTGAGGGTTAAATCGCTGGGGGATTCGTACACCGATAAACCCATCTTT. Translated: CACDTVRVKSLGDSYTDKPIF.

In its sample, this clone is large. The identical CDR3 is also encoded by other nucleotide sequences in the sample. This chain's CDR3 is CACDTVNGGYTDKLIF. The CDR3 nucleotides are TGTGCCTGTGACACCGTTAATGGGGGATACACCGATAAACTCATCTTT. The J gene is TRDJ1, the V gene TRDV2; TRDD3 matches at 8 bases. Per the germline V gene, CDR1 is GEAIGNYY and CDR2 is EKD. The CDR3 is made up of 16 amino acids. Trimming removed 0 bases from V and 0 bases from J; junction bases left unmatched: 5.

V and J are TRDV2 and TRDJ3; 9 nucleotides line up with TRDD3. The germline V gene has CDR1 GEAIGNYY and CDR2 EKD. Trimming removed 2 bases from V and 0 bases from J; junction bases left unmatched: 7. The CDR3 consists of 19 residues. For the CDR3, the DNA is TGTGCCTGTGACAGGCTGGGGGATTCGACCTCCTGGGACACCCGACAGATGTTTTTC. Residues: CACDRLGDSTSWDTRQMFF.

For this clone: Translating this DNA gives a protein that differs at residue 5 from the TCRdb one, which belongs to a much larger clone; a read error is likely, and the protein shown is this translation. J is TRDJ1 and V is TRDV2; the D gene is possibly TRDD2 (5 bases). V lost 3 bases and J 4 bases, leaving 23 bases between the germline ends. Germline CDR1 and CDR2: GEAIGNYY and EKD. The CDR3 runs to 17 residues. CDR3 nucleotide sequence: TGTGCCTGTGACTCCTTGGCCTTCGCCACTGAGAGCGATAAACTCATCTTT. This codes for CACDSLAFATESDKLIF.

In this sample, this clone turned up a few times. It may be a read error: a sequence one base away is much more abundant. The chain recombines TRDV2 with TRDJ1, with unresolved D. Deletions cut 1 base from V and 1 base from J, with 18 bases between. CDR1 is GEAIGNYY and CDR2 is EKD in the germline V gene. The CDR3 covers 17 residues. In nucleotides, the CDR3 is TGTGCCTGTGACACTTTAGAGGCTACGGGAATCACCGATAAACTCATCTTT. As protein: CACDTLEATGITDKLIF.

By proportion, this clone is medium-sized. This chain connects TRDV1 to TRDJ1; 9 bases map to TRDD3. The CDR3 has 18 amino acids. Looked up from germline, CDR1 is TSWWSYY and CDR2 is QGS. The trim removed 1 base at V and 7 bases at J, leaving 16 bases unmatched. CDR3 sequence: CALGEQYPGYWGTLKLIF. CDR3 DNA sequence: TGTGCTCTTGGGGAACAGTACCCGGGGTACTGGGGGACCCTTAAACTCATCTTT.

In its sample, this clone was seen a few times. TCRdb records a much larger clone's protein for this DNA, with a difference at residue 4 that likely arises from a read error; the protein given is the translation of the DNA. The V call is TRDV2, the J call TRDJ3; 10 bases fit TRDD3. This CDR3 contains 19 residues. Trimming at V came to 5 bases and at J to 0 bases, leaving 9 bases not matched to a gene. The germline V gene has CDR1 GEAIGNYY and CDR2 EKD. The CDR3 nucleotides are TGTGCCTGTGCCCCAACTGGGGGATTCCGCTCCTGGGACACCCGACAGATGTTTTTC. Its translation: CACAPTGGFRSWDTRQMFF.

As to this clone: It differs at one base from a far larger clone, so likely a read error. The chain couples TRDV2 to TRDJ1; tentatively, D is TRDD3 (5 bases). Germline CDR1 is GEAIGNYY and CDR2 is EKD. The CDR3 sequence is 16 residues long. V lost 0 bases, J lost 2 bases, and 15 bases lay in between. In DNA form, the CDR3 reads TGTGCCTGTGACACCCTGCCGGGGGGCCTAACCGATAAACTCATCTTT. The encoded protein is CACDTLPGGLTDKLIF.

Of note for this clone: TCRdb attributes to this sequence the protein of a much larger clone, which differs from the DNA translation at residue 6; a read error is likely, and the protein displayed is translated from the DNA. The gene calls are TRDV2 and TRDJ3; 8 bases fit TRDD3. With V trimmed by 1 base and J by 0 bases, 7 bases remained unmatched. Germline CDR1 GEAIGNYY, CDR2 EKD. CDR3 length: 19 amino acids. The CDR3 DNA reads TGTGCCTGTGACACGGGCTGGGGGACCCCCTCCTGGGACACCCGACAGATGTTTTTC. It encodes CACDTGWGTPSWDTRQMFF.

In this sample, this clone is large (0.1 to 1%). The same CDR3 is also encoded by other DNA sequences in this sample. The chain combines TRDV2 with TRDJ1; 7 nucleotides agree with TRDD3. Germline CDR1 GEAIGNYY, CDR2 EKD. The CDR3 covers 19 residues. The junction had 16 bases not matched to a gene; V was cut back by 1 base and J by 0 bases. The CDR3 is CACDTVKVAGGPYTDKLIF. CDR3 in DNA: TGTGCCTGTGACACGGTCAAGGTTGCTGGGGGTCCGTACACCGATAAACTCATCTTT.

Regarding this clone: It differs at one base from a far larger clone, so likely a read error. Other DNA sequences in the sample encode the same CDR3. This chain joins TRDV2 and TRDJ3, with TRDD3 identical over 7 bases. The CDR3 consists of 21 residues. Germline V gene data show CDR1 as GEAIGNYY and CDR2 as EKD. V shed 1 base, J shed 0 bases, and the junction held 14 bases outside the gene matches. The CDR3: CACDTALGGYPSSWDTRQMFF. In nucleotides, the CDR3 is TGTGCCTGTGACACTGCTCTGGGGGGGTACCCAAGCTCCTGGGACACCCGACAGATGTTTTTC.

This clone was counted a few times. The CDR3 nucleotides read TGTGCCTGTGACACCCTGAAGGGTCTGTCCTGGGACACCCGACAGATGTTTTTC. Translated: CACDTLKGLSWDTRQMFF. The rearrangement links TRDV2 to TRDJ3; D not certain. Germline CDR1 reads GEAIGNYY; CDR2 reads EKD. The CDR3 covers 18 residues. Trimming pared 0 bases from V and 1 base from J, leaving 12 bases between.

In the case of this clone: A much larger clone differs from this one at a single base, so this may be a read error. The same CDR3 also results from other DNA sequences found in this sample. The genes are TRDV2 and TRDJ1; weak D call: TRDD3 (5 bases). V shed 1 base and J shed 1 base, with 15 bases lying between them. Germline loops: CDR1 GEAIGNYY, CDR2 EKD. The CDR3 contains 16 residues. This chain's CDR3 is CACDTLGYRVTDKLIF. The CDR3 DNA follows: TGTGCCTGTGACACACTCGGATATCGGGTCACCGATAAACTCATCTTT.

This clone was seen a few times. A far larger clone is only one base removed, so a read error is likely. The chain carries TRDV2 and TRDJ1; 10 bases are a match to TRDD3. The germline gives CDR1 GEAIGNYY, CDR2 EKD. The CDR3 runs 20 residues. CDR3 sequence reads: CACVTMELGEGGIRADKLIF. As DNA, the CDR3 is TGTGCCTGTGTCACCATGGAACTTGGGGAAGGGGGGATACGGGCCGATAAACTCATCTTT.